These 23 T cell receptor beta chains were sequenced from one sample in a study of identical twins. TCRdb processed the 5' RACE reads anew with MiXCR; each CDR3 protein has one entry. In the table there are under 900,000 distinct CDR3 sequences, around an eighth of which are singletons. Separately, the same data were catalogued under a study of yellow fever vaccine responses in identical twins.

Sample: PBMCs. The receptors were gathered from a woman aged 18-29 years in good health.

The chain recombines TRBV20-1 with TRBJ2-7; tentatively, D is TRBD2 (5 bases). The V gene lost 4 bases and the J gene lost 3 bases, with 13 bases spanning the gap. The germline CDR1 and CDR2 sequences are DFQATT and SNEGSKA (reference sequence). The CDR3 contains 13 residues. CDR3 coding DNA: TGCAGTGCTACAGGACTTGGGATCTACGAGCAGTACGTC. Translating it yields CSATGLGIYEQYV.

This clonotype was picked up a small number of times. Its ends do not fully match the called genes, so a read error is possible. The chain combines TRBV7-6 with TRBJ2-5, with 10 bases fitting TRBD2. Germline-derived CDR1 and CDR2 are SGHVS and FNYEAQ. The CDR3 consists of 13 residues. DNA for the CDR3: TGTGCCAGCAGCCTTGGTAGCGGGAGGACGCGGGTGTTC. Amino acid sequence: CASSLGSGRTRVF.

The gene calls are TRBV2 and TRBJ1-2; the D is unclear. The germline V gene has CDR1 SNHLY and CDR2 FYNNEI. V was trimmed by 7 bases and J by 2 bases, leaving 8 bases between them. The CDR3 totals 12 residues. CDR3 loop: CASIGRNYGYTF. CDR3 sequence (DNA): TGTGCCAGCATTGGCAGAAACTATGGCTACACCTTC.

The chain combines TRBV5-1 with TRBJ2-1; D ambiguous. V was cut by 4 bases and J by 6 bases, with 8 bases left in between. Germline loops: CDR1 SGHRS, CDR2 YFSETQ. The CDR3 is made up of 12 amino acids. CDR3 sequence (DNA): TGCGCCAGCAGCGCCTGGGGCAATGAGCAGTTCTTC. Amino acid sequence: CASSAWGNEQFF.

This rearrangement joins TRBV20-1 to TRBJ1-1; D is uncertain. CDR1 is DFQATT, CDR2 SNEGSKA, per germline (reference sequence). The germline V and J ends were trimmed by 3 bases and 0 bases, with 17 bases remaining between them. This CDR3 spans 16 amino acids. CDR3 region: CSARGFTGSMNTEAFF. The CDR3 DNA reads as TGCAGTGCTAGGGGTTTTACCGGATCCATGAACACTGAAGCTTTCTTT.

The CDR3 DNA reads as TGTGCCAGCAGGCCACGGGCGGGGGGGGGCACAGATACGCAGTATTTT. The encoded protein is CASRPRAGGGTDTQYF. V and J are TRBV3-1 and TRBJ2-3; TRBD2 agrees at 9 bases. CDR1 and CDR2 from the germline V gene are LGHDT and YNNKEL (reference sequence). CDR3 size: 16 residues. The trim removed 6 bases at V and 1 base at J, leaving 8 bases unmatched.

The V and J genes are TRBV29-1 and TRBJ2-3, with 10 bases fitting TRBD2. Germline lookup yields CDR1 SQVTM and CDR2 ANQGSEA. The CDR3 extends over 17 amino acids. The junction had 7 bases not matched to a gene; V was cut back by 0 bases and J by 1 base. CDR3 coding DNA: TGCAGCGTTGAAGATCCTTTAGCGGGAGGCGGCACAGATACGCAGTATTTT. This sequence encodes CSVEDPLAGGGTDTQYF.

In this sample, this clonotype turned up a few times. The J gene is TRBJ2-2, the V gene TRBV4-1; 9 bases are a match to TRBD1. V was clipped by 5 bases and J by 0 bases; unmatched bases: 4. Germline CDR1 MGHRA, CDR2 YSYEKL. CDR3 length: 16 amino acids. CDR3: CASSKRDRANTGELFF. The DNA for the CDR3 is TGCGCCAGCAGCAAACGGGACAGGGCGAACACCGGGGAGCTGTTTTTT.

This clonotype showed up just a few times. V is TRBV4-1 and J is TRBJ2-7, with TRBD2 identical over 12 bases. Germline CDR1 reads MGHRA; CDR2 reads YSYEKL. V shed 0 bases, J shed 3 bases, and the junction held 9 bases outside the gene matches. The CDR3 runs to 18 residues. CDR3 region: CASSQDLPVLAGGYEQYF. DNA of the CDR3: TGCGCCAGCAGCCAAGACCTACCCGTACTAGCGGGAGGCTACGAGCAGTACTTC.

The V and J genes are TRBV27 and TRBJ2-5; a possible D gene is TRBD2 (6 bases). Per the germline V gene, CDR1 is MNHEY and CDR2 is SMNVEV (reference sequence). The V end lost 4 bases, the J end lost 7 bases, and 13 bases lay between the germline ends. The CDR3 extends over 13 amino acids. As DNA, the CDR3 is TGTGCCAGCAGTTCGAGGGGAGGTGCGACCCAGTACTTC. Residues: CASSSRGGATQYF.

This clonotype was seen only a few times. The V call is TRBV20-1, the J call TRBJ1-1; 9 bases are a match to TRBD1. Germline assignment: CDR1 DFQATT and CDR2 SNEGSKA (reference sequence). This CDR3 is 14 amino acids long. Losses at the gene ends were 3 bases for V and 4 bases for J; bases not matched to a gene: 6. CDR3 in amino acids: CSARGQGGFTEAFF. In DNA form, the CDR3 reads TGCAGTGCTAGGGGACAGGGCGGATTCACTGAAGCTTTCTTT.

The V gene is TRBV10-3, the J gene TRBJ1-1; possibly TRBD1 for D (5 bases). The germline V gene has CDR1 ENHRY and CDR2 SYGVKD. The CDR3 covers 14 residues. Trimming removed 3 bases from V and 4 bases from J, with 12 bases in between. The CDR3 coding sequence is TGTGCCATCAGTGAAAAGGGGCCCGGCACTGAAGCTTTCTTT. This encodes CAISEKGPGTEAFF.

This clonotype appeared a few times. The CDR3 reads CASSAAPTDTQYF. The CDR3 DNA reads TGTGCCAGCAGCGCCGCACCCACAGATACGCAGTATTTT. The V gene is TRBV7-8, the J gene TRBJ2-3; D unclear. The CDR3 has 13 amino acids. V gave up 5 bases and J gave up 2 bases, with 8 bases separating them. The germline V gene encodes CDR1 SGHVS and CDR2 FQNEAQ.

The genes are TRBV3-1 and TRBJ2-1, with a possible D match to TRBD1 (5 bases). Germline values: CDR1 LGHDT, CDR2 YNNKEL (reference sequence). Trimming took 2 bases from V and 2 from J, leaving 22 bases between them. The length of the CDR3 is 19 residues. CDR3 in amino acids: CASSQLGADSPPTYNEQFF. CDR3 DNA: TGTGCCAGCAGCCAACTAGGGGCGGATAGCCCACCAACCTACAATGAGCAGTTCTTC.

DNA of the CDR3: TGCAGTGCTAGGGGACTAGCCATTTACAATGAGCAGTTCTTC. The encoded protein is CSARGLAIYNEQFF. V gene TRBV20-1 combines with J gene TRBJ2-1; TRBD2 matches 9 bases. This CDR3 has 14 residues. The ends lost 3 bases at V and 4 bases at J; junction bases unmatched: 4. Germline V gene lookup returns CDR1 DFQATT and CDR2 SNEGSKA (reference sequence).

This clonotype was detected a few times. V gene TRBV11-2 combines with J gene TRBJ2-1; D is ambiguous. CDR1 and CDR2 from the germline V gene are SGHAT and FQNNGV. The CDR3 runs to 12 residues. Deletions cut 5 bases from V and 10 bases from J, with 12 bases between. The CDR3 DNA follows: TGTGCCAGCAGCCGCTCAGGATTAGAGCAGTTCTTC. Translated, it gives CASSRSGLEQFF.

CDR3 sequence: CASSELRVETQYF. The CDR3 region has the DNA TGTGCCAGCAGTGAACTAAGAGTGGAGACCCAGTACTTC. The rearrangement joins TRBV6-1 to TRBJ2-5; D is unresolved. Per germline, CDR1 MNHNS and CDR2 SASEGT. The CDR3 sequence is 13 residues long. V gave up 2 bases and J gave up 5 bases, with 9 bases separating them.

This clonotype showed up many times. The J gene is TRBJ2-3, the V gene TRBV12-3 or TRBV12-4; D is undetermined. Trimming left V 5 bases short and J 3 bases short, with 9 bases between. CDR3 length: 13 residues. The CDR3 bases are TGTGCCAGCAGTCCCCGGACGACAGATACGCAGTATTTT. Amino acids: CASSPRTTDTQYF.

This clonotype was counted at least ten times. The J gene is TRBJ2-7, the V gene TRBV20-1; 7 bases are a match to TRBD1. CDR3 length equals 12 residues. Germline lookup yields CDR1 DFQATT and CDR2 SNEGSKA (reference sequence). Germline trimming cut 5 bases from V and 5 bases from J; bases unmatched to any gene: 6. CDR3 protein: CSAPRGGNEQYF. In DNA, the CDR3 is TGCAGTGCTCCTCGAGGGGGCAACGAGCAGTACTTC.

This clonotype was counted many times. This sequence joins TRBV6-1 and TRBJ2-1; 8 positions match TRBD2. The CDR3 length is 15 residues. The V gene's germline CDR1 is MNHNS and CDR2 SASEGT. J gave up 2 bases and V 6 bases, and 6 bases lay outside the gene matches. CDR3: CASSPTSGTYNEQFF. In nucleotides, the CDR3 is TGTGCCAGCAGCCCTACTAGCGGAACCTACAATGAGCAGTTCTTC.

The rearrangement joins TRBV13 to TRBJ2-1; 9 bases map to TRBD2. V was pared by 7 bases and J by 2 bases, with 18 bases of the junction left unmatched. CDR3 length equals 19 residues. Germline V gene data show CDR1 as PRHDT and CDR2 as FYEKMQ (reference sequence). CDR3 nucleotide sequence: TGTGCCAGCATGGTAGGGGGCGCAGGGCTAGCGGGGCCCTACAATGAGCAGTTCTTC. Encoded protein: CASMVGGAGLAGPYNEQFF.

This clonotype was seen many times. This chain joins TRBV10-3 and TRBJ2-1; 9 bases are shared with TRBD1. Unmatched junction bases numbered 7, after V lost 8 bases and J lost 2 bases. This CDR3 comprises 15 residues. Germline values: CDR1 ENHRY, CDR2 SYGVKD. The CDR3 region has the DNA TGTGCCATCGGACAGGGGAGCTCCCCCTACAATGAGCAGTTCTTC. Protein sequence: CAIGQGSSPYNEQFF.

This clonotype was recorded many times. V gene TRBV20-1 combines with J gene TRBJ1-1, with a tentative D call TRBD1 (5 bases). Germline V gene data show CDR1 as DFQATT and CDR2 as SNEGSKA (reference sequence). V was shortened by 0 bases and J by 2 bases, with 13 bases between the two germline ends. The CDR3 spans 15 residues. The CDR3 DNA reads TGCAGTGCTAGAGATCATGGAGGGGCTAACACTGAAGCTTTCTTT. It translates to CSARDHGGANTEAFF.